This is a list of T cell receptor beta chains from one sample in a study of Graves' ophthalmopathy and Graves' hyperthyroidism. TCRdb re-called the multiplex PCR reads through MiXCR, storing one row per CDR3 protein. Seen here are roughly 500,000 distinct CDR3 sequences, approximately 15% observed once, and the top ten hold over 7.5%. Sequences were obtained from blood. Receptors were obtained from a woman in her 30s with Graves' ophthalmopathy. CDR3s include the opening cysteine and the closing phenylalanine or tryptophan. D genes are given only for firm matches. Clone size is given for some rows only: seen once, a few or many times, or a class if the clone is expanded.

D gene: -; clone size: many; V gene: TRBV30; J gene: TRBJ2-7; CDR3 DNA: TGTGCCTGGGAGAGGGCTGACGAGCAGTACTTC; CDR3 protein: CAWERADEQYF
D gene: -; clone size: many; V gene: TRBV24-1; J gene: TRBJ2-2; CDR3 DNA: TGTGCCACCAGTGATTTTCGTTCACTGAACACCGGGGAGCTGTTTTTT; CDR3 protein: CATSDFRSLNTGELFF
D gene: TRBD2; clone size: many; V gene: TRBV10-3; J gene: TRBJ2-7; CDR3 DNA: TGTGCCATCAGGTCAAGGAGCGGGGACGAGCAGTACTTC; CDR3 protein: CAIRSRSGDEQYF
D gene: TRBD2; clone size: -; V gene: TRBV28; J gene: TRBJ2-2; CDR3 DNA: TGTGCCAGCAGTCCGGGGACTAGCACCTTAACCGGGGAGCTGTTTTTT; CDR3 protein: CASSPGTSTLTGELFF
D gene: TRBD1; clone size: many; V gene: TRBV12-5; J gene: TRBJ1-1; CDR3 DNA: TGTGCTAGTGGTTCGGGACAGGGGAACACTGAAGCTTTCTTT; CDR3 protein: CASGSGQGNTEAFF
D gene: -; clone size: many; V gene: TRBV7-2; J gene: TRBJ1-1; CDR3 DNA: TGTGCCAGCTGTCGGGGGATGAACACTGAAGCTTTCTTT; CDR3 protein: CASCRGMNTEAFF
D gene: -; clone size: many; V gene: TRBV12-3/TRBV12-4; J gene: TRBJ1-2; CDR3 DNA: TGTGCCAGCAGGCTGGCGGGGCCTCGGGATGGCTACACCTTC; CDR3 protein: CASRLAGPRDGYTF
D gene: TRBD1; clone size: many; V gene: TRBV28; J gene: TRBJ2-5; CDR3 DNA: TGTGCCAGCAGTTCCTGGACAGGGTATCGGGAGACCCAGTACTTC; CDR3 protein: CASSSWTGYRETQYF
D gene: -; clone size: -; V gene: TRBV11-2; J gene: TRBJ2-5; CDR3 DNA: TGTGCCAGCAGCTTAGATGCAGGAGGCCAAGAGACCCAGTACTTC; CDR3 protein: CASSLDAGGQETQYF
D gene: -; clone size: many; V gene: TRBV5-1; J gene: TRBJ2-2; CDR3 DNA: TGCGCCAGCAGACCCACGGGTACGAACACCGGGGAGCTGTTTTTT; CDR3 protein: CASRPTGTNTGELFF
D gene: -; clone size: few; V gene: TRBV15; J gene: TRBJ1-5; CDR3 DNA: TGTGCCACCAGCAGAGGGTCGGGGGTTGGAGGCCAGCCCCAGCATTTT; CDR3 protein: CATSRGSGVGGQPQHF
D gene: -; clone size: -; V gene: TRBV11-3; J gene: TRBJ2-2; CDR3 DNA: TGTGCCGGCAGCCCCCTGGGGACCGGGGAGCTGTTTTTT; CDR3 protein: CAGSPLGTGELFF
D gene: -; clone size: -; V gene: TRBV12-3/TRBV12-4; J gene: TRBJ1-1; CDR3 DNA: TGTGCCAGCAGCCACACGACAGGACCCACTGAAGCTTTCTTT; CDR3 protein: CASSHTTGPTEAFF
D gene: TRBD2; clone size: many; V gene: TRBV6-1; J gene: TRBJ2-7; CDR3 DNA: TGTGCCAGCAGTGATTGGCTAGCGGGAAAAGTGTACGAGCAGTACTTC; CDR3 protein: CASSDWLAGKVYEQYF
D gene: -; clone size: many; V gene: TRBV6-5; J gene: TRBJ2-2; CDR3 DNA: TGTGCCAGCAGTTACTCGGAATTTGTCGCGAACACCGGGGAGCTGTTTTTT; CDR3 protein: CASSYSEFVANTGELFF
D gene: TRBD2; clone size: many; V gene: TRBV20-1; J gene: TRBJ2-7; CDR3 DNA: TGCAGTGCTAGTGGGACTAGCGGGAGGTTCCACGAGCAGTACTTC; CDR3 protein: CSASGTSGRFHEQYF
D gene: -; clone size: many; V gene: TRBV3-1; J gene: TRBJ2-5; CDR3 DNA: TGTGCCAGCAGCCCTGCATCGGGCAGGGAAGAGACCCAGTACTTC; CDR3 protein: CASSPASGREETQYF
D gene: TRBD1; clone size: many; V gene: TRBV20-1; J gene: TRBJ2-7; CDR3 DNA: TGCAGTGCATCGACGGACAGGGAGCCCTACGAGCAGTACTTC; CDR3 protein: CSASTDREPYEQYF
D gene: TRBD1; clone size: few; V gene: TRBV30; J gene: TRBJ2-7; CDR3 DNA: TGTGCCTGGAGTGTAGGGACAGGGGAGCAGTACTTC; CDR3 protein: CAWSVGTGEQYF
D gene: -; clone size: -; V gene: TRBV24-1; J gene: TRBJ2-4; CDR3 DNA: TGTGCCACCAGTTACTCCAGGACTATGAACATTCAGTACTTC; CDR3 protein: CATSYSRTMNIQYF
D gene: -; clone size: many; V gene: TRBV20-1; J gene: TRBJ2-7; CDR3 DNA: TGCAGTGCTAGTGTAGGGGTTGGGTACGAGCAGTACTTC; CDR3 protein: CSASVGVGYEQYF
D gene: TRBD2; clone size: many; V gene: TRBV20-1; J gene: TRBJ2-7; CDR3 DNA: TGCAGTGCTTTCCGGGACTACCTATACGAGCAGTACTTC; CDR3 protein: CSAFRDYLYEQYF